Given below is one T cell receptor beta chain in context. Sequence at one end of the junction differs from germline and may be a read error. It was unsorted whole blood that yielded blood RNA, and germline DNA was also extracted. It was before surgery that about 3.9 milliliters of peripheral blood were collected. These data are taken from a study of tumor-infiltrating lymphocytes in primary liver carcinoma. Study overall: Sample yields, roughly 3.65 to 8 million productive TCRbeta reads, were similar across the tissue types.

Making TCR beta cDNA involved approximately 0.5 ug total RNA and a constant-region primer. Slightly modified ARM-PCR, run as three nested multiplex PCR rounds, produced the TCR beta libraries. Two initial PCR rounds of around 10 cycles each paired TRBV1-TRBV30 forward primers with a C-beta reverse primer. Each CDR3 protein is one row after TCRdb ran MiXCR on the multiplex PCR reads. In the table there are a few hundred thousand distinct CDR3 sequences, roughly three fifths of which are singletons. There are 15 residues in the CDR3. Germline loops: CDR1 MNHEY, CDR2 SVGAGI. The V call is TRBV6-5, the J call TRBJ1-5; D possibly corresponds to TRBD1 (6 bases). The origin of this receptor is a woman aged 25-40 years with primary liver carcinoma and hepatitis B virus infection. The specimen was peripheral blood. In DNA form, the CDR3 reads TGTGCCGGCAGCCCCGGGACACTTAGCAATCAGCCCCAGCATTTT. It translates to CAGSPGTLSNQPQHF.